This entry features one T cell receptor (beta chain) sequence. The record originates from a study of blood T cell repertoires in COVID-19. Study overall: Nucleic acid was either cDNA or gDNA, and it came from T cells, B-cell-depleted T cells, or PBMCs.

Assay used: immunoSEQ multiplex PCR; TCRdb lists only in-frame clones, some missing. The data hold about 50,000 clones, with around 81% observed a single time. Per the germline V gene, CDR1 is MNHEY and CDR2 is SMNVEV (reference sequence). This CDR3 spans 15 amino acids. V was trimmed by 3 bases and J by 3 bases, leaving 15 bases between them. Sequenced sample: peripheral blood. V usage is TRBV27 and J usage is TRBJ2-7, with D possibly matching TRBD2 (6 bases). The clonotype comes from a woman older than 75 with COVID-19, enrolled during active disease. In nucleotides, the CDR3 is TGTGCCAGCAGTTTCCGCCGCGGAGGGAGCTACGAGCAGTACTTC. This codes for CASSFRRGGSYEQYF.